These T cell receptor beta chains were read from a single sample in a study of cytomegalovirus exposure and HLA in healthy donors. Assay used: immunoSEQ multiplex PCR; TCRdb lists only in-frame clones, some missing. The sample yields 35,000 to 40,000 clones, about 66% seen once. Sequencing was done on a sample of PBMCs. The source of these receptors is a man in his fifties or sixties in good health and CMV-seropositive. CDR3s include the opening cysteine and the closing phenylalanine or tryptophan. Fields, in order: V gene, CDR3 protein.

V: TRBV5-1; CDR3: CASSSAAEEQFF
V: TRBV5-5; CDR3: CASSLAPGGPQETQYF
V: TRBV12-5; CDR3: CASGPRASGGEEQFF
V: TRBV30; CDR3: CAWSLGSAGELFF
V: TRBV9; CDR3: CASSGDDRGREAFF
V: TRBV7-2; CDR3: CASSLASRDYGYTF
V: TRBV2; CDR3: CASSDPTGSNEKLFF
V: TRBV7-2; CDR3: CASSLDYSDTQYF
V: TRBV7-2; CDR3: CASSLGAGAGELFF
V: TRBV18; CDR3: CASSPPSAYNEQFF
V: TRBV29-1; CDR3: CSVRDNVYNEQFF
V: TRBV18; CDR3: CASSPQRGDYNEQFF
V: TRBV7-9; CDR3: CASSLVQGQDYGYTF
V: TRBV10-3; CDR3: CAISANTGGSNQPQHF
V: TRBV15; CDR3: CATSGREGTEAFF
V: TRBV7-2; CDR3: CASSSRTTGDGYGYTF
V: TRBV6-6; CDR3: CASSYAGNTEAFF
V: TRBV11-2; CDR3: CASSFSTVSYEQYF